The 10 T cell receptor beta chains presented below share a single source sample, sequenced in a study of blood T cell repertoires in COVID-19. The method was immunoSEQ multiplex PCR; TCRdb's version includes in-frame clones alone and lacks a portion of them. The sample lists fewer than 450,000 clones, approximately 88% occurring once. Sequencing was carried out using peripheral blood. The receptors derive from a woman between 45 and 60 years old with COVID-19, enrolled during active disease.

The chain couples TRBV4-2 to TRBJ1-2; 7 nucleotides line up with TRBD1. V lost 3 bases to trimming and J lost 5 bases; unmatched junction nucleotides: 6. This CDR3 is 14 amino acids long. CDR1 and CDR2 from the germline V gene are LGHNA and YNFKEQ. The CDR3 region is CASSHRDSTYGYTF. In DNA form, the CDR3 reads TGTGCCAGCAGCCACCGGGACAGTACATATGGCTACACCTTC.

Only one count was recorded for this clone. The chain couples TRBV5-8 to TRBJ1-4; 8 bases are a match to TRBD1. This CDR3 has 15 residues. The V segment lost 0 bases and the J segment 7 bases; nucleotides outside the gene matches: 5. The germline CDR1 and CDR2 sequences are SGHTS and YDEGEE. As DNA, the CDR3 is TGTGCCAGCAGCTTGGTTGACAGGGGTTTTGAAAAACTGTTTTTT. This sequence encodes CASSLVDRGFEKLFF.

The chain recombines TRBV6-5 with TRBJ2-3, with a tentative D call TRBD2 (5 bases). Germline CDR1 and CDR2: MNHEY and SVGAGI. The length of the CDR3 is 12 residues. The ends were cut back, 6 bases at V and 8 bases at J, with 12 bases in the middle. The CDR3 loop reads CASSEGRGTQYF. For the CDR3, the DNA is TGTGCCAGCAGCGAGGGCCGTGGTACGCAGTATTTT.

V gene TRBV6-1 combines with J gene TRBJ1-4; D may be TRBD1 (5 bases). The V gene lost 3 bases and the J gene lost 5 bases, with 13 bases spanning the gap. This CDR3 region has 15 residues. Germline CDR1 and CDR2: MNHNS and SASEGT. Here the CDR3 reads CASSELARTNEKLFF. CDR3 in DNA: TGTGCCAGCAGTGAGTTGGCACGGACAAATGAAAAACTGTTTTTT.

The rearrangement uses TRBV5-1 and TRBJ2-4; possibly TRBD2 for D (6 bases). The CDR3 spans 15 residues. The germline V gene has CDR1 SGHRS and CDR2 YFSETQ. V lost 3 bases, J lost 0 bases, and 10 bases lay in between. CDR3 loop: CASSWTGVAKNIQYF. The CDR3 DNA is TGCGCCAGCAGCTGGACGGGGGTAGCCAAAAACATTCAGTACTTC. Using reference TRBV5-1 and TRBJ2-4 for the parts outside the CDR3, the full variable domain is KAGVTQTPRYLIKTRGQQVTLSCSPISGHRSVSWYQQTPGQGLQFLFEYFSETQRNKGNFPGRFSGRQFSNSRSEMNVSTLELGDSALYLCASSWTGVAKNIQYFGAGTRLSVL.

The chain links TRBV30 to TRBJ1-1; TRBD1 matches 9 bases. V dropped 4 bases and J dropped 5; count of bases not matched to a gene: 5. The CDR3 contains 13 residues. The germline V gene has CDR1 GTSNPN and CDR2 SVGIG (reference sequence). CDR3 in DNA: TGTGCCTGGACCTACAGGGGGCGGACTGAAGCTTTCTTT. This gives the protein CAWTYRGRTEAFF.

V and J are TRBV6-5 and TRBJ1-4; 9 positions agree with TRBD1. V lost 6 bases, J lost 8 bases, and 10 bases stayed unmatched. The CDR3 contains 15 residues. Germline V CDR1 and CDR2: MNHEY, SVGAGI. CDR3 DNA: TGTGCCAGCAGATCCCGGACAGGGGCAGGCGAAAAACTGTTTTTT. This gives the protein CASRSRTGAGEKLFF.

The chain employs TRBV19 and TRBJ1-2; 9 nucleotides match TRBD1. The CDR3 spans 14 residues. The junction had 5 bases not matched to a gene; V was cut back by 6 bases and J by 3 bases. CDR1 and CDR2 (germline): LNHDA, SQIVND (reference sequence). CDR3 amino acids: CASSRDREDYGYTF. DNA for the CDR3: TGTGCCAGTAGCCGGGACAGGGAGGACTATGGCTACACCTTC.

The gene calls are TRBV4-1 and TRBJ1-5; 10 bases match TRBD1. The ends lost 1 base at V and 4 bases at J; junction bases unmatched: 7. The CDR3 has 17 amino acids. Germline assignment: CDR1 MGHRA and CDR2 YSYEKL. CDR3 sequence reads: CASSQARDRGLNQPQHF. The CDR3, as DNA: TGCGCCAGCAGCCAAGCTCGAGACAGGGGGCTTAATCAGCCCCAGCATTTT.

This chain uses TRBV5-8 with TRBJ2-3, with 9 bases matching TRBD2. Germline V gene sequence: CDR1 SGHTS, CDR2 YDEGEE. Losses at the gene ends were 4 bases for V and 2 bases for J; bases not matched to a gene: 11. This CDR3 comprises 17 residues. The CDR3 DNA follows: TGTGCCAGCAGCCTACCCGTAGCGGGGGCCTACACAGATACGCAGTATTTT. As protein: CASSLPVAGAYTDTQYF.